Presented here are 4 T cell receptor beta chains from one specimen sequenced in a study of T cells in Graves' hyperthyroidism and ophthalmopathy. The source material, RNA transcripts, was used to amplify TCR beta CDR3 regions. The HTBI set primed first-round TCR CDR3 RT-PCR. TCRdb passed the multiplex PCR reads through MiXCR, listing each CDR3 protein once. The sample comprises about 500,000 distinct CDR3 sequences, 16% of which are singletons, and around 32% rests with the top ten. The material sequenced was blood. Source of these receptors: a woman aged 25 to 45 with Graves' ophthalmopathy.

The chain has TRBV12-3 or TRBV12-4 and TRBJ2-6, with 10 bases matching TRBD2. This CDR3 has 19 residues. Trimming cost V 2 bases and J 3 bases; bases outside gene matches: 10. The CDR3, as DNA: TGTGCCAGCAGTTTAACCAGGGGGATAGCGGGAGGTGGGGCCAACGTCCTGACTTTC. Protein: CASSLTRGIAGGGANVLTF.

This clonotype showed up many times. The chain couples TRBV4-1 to TRBJ1-2; 8 bases align to TRBD1. The V segment lost 3 bases and the J segment 2 bases; nucleotides outside the gene matches: 5. Per the germline V gene, CDR1 is MGHRA and CDR2 is YSYEKL. The CDR3 is 15 amino acids. The DNA of the CDR3 is TGCGCCAGCAGCCAGCCGGGACAGGAAAACTATGGCTACACCTTC. Translated, it gives CASSQPGQENYGYTF.

In its sample, this clonotype is medium-sized. V usage is TRBV5-1 and J usage is TRBJ2-3; no clear D gene. The CDR3 has 13 amino acids. Germline loops: CDR1 SGHRS, CDR2 YFSETQ. Trimming stripped 1 base from V and 5 bases from J, with 8 bases between. CDR3 sequence reads: CASSLSEKDTQYF. DNA for the CDR3: TGCGCCAGCAGCTTGTCAGAGAAAGATACGCAGTATTTT.

This chain uses TRBV4-3 with TRBJ2-1, with 8 bases lining up with TRBD2. CDR1 and CDR2 (germline): LGHNA, YSLEER. The CDR3 contains 17 residues. J was trimmed by 0 bases and V by 0 bases; bases with no gene match: 4. The CDR3 bases are TGCGCCAGCAGCCAAGATCAGAGCGGGAGCTCCTACAATGAGCAGTTCTTC. Protein sequence: CASSQDQSGSSYNEQFF.